This entry lists 28 T cell receptor beta chains sequenced from one sample in a study of blood T cells in healthy people across ages. The use of a sample-barcoded 5' primer and a J-beta primer mix characterized a second PCR of about 7 to 12 cycles. TCRdb re-analysed the 5' RACE reads in MiXCR, keeping a single row per CDR3 protein. The repertoire consists of hundreds of thousands of distinct CDR3 sequences, with roughly 44% occurring once and the leading ten covering less than 25%. Specimen: blood. The receptors were sampled from a woman aged 55-69 years in good health.

The chain employs TRBV6-5 and TRBJ2-5; possible D gene TRBD1, 6 bases. This CDR3 is 15 amino acids long. V was pared by 5 bases and J by 2 bases, with 15 bases between. Germline lookup yields CDR1 MNHEY and CDR2 SVGAGI. The CDR3 coding sequence is TGTGCCAGCAGTCCTCTCGGGACACTTCAAGAGACCCAGTACTTC. Translation: CASSPLGTLQETQYF.

CDR3 in DNA: TGCGCCAGCAGCCAAGAGGTGGGGGGGCGCGCCAAAAACATTCAGTACTTC. Its protein is CASSQEVGGRAKNIQYF. The rearrangement links TRBV4-3 to TRBJ2-4, with D maybe TRBD2 (7 bases). Trimming removed 0 bases at V and 1 base at J, with 13 bases between. Germline CDR1 and CDR2: LGHNA and YSLEER. The CDR3 extends over 17 amino acids.

This sequence joins TRBV11-3 and TRBJ2-7; maybe TRBD2 (6 bases). CDR3 size: 14 residues. Trimming removed 0 bases at V and 7 bases at J, with 13 bases between. CDR1 and CDR2 (germline): SGHNT, YENEEA. CDR3 protein: CASSLDRGMGEQYF. In DNA, the CDR3 is TGTGCCAGCAGCTTAGACCGGGGGATGGGAGAGCAGTACTTC.

The rearrangement links TRBV2 to TRBJ2-5, with a tentative D call TRBD2 (5 bases). With 11 bases removed from V and 5 bases from J, the gap between germline ends came to 15 bases. CDR1 is SNHLY, CDR2 FYNNEI, per germline. The CDR3 has 12 amino acids. The CDR3 DNA reads as TGTGCCCTTGCTAGCCTCATTGAGACCCAGTACTTC. It is translated as CALASLIETQYF.

The J gene is TRBJ2-5, the V gene TRBV6-1, with D maybe TRBD1 (5 bases). CDR3 size: 15 residues. CDR1 and CDR2 (germline): MNHNS, SASEGT. V lost 2 bases to trimming and J lost 5 bases, with 15 bases between them. The CDR3 loop is CASSEFHRRGETQYF. For the CDR3, the DNA is TGTGCCAGCAGTGAATTCCACAGGAGAGGCGAGACCCAGTACTTC.

This clonotype was seen a handful of times. This chain links TRBV7-2 with TRBJ2-3; 7 positions agree with TRBD1. V gave up 2 bases and J gave up 2 bases; unmatched junction bases: 4. The germline gives CDR1 SGHTA, CDR2 FQGNSA. This CDR3 spans 15 amino acids. This chain's CDR3 is CASSLLGQITDTQYF. Here the CDR3 DNA reads TGTGCCAGCAGCTTATTGGGACAGATCACAGATACGCAGTATTTT.

This clonotype was picked up a small number of times. The chain employs TRBV7-9 and TRBJ1-6, with D perhaps matching TRBD1 (5 bases). From germline, CDR1 is SEHNR and CDR2 FQNEAQ (reference sequence). V was shortened by 8 bases and J by 8 bases, with 19 bases between the two germline ends. This CDR3 has 15 amino acids. In DNA, the CDR3 is TGTGCCAGCCGGGGGTACGACAACGGGCATTCACCCCTCCACTTT. This encodes CASRGYDNGHSPLHF. The full variable domain, its missing parts supplied by reference TRBV7-9 and TRBJ1-6, is DTGVSQNPRHKITKRGQNVTFRCDPISEHNRLYWYRQTLGQGPEFLTYFQNEAQLEKSRLLSDRFSAERPKGSFSTLEIQRTEQGDSAMYLCASRGYDNGHSPLHFGNGTRLTVT.

This chain connects TRBV7-2 to TRBJ1-2; 7 bases agree with TRBD1. The germline gives CDR1 SGHTA, CDR2 FQGNSA. The CDR3 is 15 residues long. Unmatched junction bases numbered 10, after V lost 5 bases and J lost 4 bases. CDR3 residues: CASSLRRGQSYGYTF. The CDR3 DNA follows: TGTGCCAGCAGCCTCCGACGGGGACAGTCCTATGGCTACACCTTC. Complete variable domain (other parts from reference TRBV7-2 and TRBJ1-2): GAGVSQSPSNKVTEKGKDVELRCDPISGHTALYWYRQSLGQGLEFLIYFQGNSAPDKSGLPSDRFSAERTGGSVSTLTIQRTQQEDSAVYLCASSLRRGQSYGYTFGSGTRLTVV.

In its sample, this clonotype was seen a few times. V gene TRBV29-1 combines with J gene TRBJ2-5; maybe TRBD1 (6 bases). CDR3 length: 13 residues. V was pared by 6 bases and J by 5 bases, with 16 bases between. CDR1 and CDR2 from the germline V gene are SQVTM and ANQGSEA. In nucleotides, the CDR3 is TGCAGCGTGCCCGAACAGGGCGGCGAGACCCAGTACTTC. As protein: CSVPEQGGETQYF.

The gene calls are TRBV2 and TRBJ2-1; 10 bases match TRBD2. The CDR3 loop spans 16 amino acids. Germline loops: CDR1 SNHLY, CDR2 FYNNEI. With 6 bases clipped from V and 12 bases from J, the junction kept 17 bases outside the gene matches. The CDR3 DNA follows: TGTGCCAGCAGGCTCTCGAGCGGGGGGGCCCTGAAAGTGCAGTTCTTC. Its protein product is CASRLSSGGALKVQFF. The whole variable domain, remainder taken from reference TRBV2 and TRBJ2-1, is EPEVTQTPSHQVTQMGQEVILRCVPISNHLYFYWYRQILGQKVEFLVSFYNNEISEKSEIFDDQFSVERPDGSNFTLKIRSTKLEDSAMYFCASRLSSGGALKVQFFGPGTRLTVL.

The chain combines TRBV7-9 with TRBJ1-2; TRBD1 aligns across 7 bases. Germline lookup yields CDR1 SEHNR and CDR2 FQNEAQ (reference sequence). With 1 base clipped from V and 7 bases from J, the junction kept 9 bases outside the gene matches. The CDR3 has 15 residues. CDR3 nucleotides: TGTGCCAGCAGCTTAGGTGCAGGGACAGAAACTGGCTACACCTTC. Encoded protein: CASSLGAGTETGYTF. Using reference TRBV7-9 and TRBJ1-2 for the parts outside the CDR3, the full variable domain is DTGVSQNPRHKITKRGQNVTFRCDPISEHNRLYWYRQTLGQGPEFLTYFQNEAQLEKSRLLSDRFSAERPKGSFSTLEIQRTEQGDSAMYLCASSLGAGTETGYTFGSGTRLTVV.

This clonotype has only a few counts. At one boundary the junction diverges from the germline segment, which might be a read error. The chain recombines TRBV18 with TRBJ2-7; 9 bases are shared with TRBD1. The CDR3 has 18 amino acids. Germline CDR1 reads KGHSH; CDR2 reads LQKENI. The CDR3 DNA sequence: TGTGCCGGCTCACCTACCGGGACAGGGAATCTCCTGGCCTACGAGCAGTACTTC. It translates to CAGSPTGTGNLLAYEQYF.

The chain couples TRBV7-2 to TRBJ2-4, with 11 positions matching TRBD1. The germline CDR1 and CDR2 sequences are SGHTA and FQGNSA. This CDR3 comprises 15 residues. The J segment lost 9 bases and the V segment lost 4 bases, leaving 8 bases of the junction unmatched. The CDR3 is CASSSTGTGGVIQYF. The CDR3 nucleotides are TGTGCCAGCAGCTCCACCGGGACAGGGGGGGTCATTCAGTACTTC.

This clonotype was counted at least ten times. The rearrangement links TRBV4-3 to TRBJ2-7; no clear D. Germline V CDR1 and CDR2: LGHNA, YSLEER. The CDR3 extends over 13 amino acids. Trimming left V 3 bases short and J 7 bases short, with 13 bases between. The CDR3, as DNA: TGCGCCAGCAGCCATTCACAGTACGGGGAGCAGTACTTC. Translated: CASSHSQYGEQYF.

Regarding this clonotype: The junction differs from germline at one of its ends, possibly a read error. The chain recombines TRBV9 with TRBJ1-1; D is uncertain. The V gene's germline CDR1 is SGDLS and CDR2 YYNGEE. The CDR3 totals 15 residues. CDR3 in amino acids: CTSTSNTVSNTEAFF. CDR3 DNA sequence: TGTACCAGCACCTCAAACACAGTCTCGAACACTGAAGCTTTCTTT.

This sequence joins TRBV30 and TRBJ1-1; no firm D call. The V end lost 3 bases, the J end lost 4 bases, and 15 bases lay between the germline ends. Germline assignment: CDR1 GTSNPN and CDR2 SVGIG (reference sequence). The CDR3 is made up of 14 amino acids. The CDR3 here is CAWRQESTATEAFF. CDR3 sequence (DNA): TGTGCCTGGAGGCAGGAGAGTACGGCCACTGAAGCTTTCTTT.

The chain recombines TRBV28 with TRBJ1-2; 8 bases are shared with TRBD1. Unmatched junction bases numbered 12, after V lost 6 bases and J lost 6 bases. The CDR3 extends over 15 amino acids. Looked up from germline, CDR1 is MDHEN and CDR2 is SYDVKM. The CDR3 sequence: CASSSSAQGVDGYTF. The CDR3 bases are TGTGCCAGCAGCTCTAGCGCACAGGGGGTAGATGGCTACACCTTC.

The CDR3 DNA follows: TGTGCCAGCAGTGAAGACGAAGGGGACCAAGAGACCCAGTACTTC. Amino acids: CASSEDEGDQETQYF. The J gene is TRBJ2-5, the V gene TRBV25-1, with a tentative D call TRBD1 (5 bases). Trimming left V 2 bases short and J 0 bases short, with 10 bases between. The V gene's germline CDR1 is MGHDK and CDR2 SYGVNS. This CDR3 is built from 15 residues.

The J gene is TRBJ2-1, the V gene TRBV9; D call uncertain. V was trimmed by 4 bases and J by 2 bases, leaving 10 bases between them. The CDR3 has 14 amino acids. The germline gives CDR1 SGDLS, CDR2 YYNGEE. The CDR3 reads CASSPFLTYNEQFF. The CDR3 DNA reads TGTGCCAGCAGCCCATTCTTGACCTACAATGAGCAGTTCTTC.

At least ten counts were recorded for this clonotype. The chain links TRBV4-2 to TRBJ2-7; D is unclear. CDR3 length: 13 residues. V was cut by 0 bases and J by 5 bases, with 8 bases left in between. CDR1 and CDR2 (germline): LGHNA, YNFKEQ. Here the CDR3 DNA reads TGTGCCAGCAGCCAAGATTTATATGACGAGCAGTACTTC. Protein product: CASSQDLYDEQYF.

The rearrangement links TRBV20-1 to TRBJ2-1; TRBD2 might be the D (6 bases). Trimming took off 1 base at V and 6 bases at J, with 19 bases between the two ends. CDR3 length: 16 residues. Germline-derived CDR1 and CDR2 are DFQATT and SNEGSKA (reference sequence). CDR3 coding DNA: TGCAGTGCTAGAGGGAGGGAGGTAATCCCGGGCAATGAGCAGTTCTTC. This codes for CSARGREVIPGNEQFF.

J is TRBJ2-7 and V is TRBV20-1, with D unclear. The CDR3 has 13 residues. Germline loops: CDR1 DFQATT, CDR2 SNEGSKA (reference sequence). V was cut by 8 bases and J by 2 bases, with 16 bases left in between. This CDR3 is CSPIRSTTYEQYF. For the CDR3, the DNA is TGCAGTCCGATTCGGAGTACTACCTACGAGCAGTACTTC.

About this clonotype itself: An end of the junction differs from the germline gene, which may be a read error. This chain connects TRBV6-5 to TRBJ2-7; D is undetermined. This CDR3 is 14 amino acids long. Germline CDR1 reads MNHEY; CDR2 reads SVGAGI. The CDR3 DNA is TGTGCCTGCAGTTACCCGACCCTAGGTGGCGAGCAGTACTTC. Translated, it gives CACSYPTLGGEQYF.

With respect to this clonotype: The junction shows a germline mismatch at one end, possibly a read error. As DNA, the CDR3 is TGTGCCAGCAGCTTAGGGCCCCAGGGAGGGATGTACAATAAGCAGTTCTTC. Amino acid sequence: CASSLGPQGGMYNKQFF. The chain carries TRBV11-2 and TRBJ2-1, with 7 bases that match TRBD2. The germline V gene encodes CDR1 SGHAT and CDR2 FQNNGV. The CDR3 sequence is 17 residues long. Full variable domain (rest looked up from reference TRBV11-2 and TRBJ2-1): EAGVAQSPRYKIIEKRQSVAFWCNPISGHATLYWYQQILGQGPKLLIQFQNNGVVDDSQLPKDRFSAERLKGVDSTLKIQPAKLEDSAVYLCASSLGPQGGMYNKQFFGPGTRLTVL.

This clonotype has a handful of counts. The chain joins TRBV7-8 to TRBJ2-1; TRBD2 matches 14 bases. This CDR3 is built from 19 residues. V was pared by 1 base and J by 6 bases, with 11 bases of the junction left unmatched. Germline V gives CDR1 SGHVS, CDR2 FQNEAQ. Here the CDR3 DNA reads TGTGCCAGCAGCTTAGTCACCCCGGGACTAGCGGGAGTGGGCAATGAGCAGTTCTTC. Translation gives CASSLVTPGLAGVGNEQFF.

This clonotype showed up just a few times. V usage is TRBV5-1 and J usage is TRBJ2-3; D may match TRBD1 or TRBD2 (5 bases each). CDR3 length: 15 amino acids. Trimming cost V 4 bases and J 4 bases, with 16 bases left between them. The germline gives CDR1 SGHRS, CDR2 YFSETQ. In DNA, the CDR3 is TGCGCCAGCAGCGGTGGGGGAGTCAGGTCAGATACGCAGTATTTT. This sequence encodes CASSGGGVRSDTQYF.

The chain links TRBV7-2 to TRBJ2-2, with 9 bases identical to TRBD2. V trimming: 5 bases; J trimming: 4 bases; junction bases outside the gene matches: 8. Germline V CDR1 and CDR2: SGHTA, FQGNSA. The length of the CDR3 is 16 residues. The CDR3: CASSRSGSSGTGELFF. The CDR3 region has the DNA TGTGCCAGCAGCCGTAGCGGGAGTAGTGGCACCGGGGAGCTGTTTTTT. Using reference TRBV7-2 and TRBJ2-2 for the parts outside the CDR3, the full variable domain is GAGVSQSPSNKVTEKGKDVELRCDPISGHTALYWYRQSLGQGLEFLIYFQGNSAPDKSGLPSDRFSAERTGGSVSTLTIQRTQQEDSAVYLCASSRSGSSGTGELFFGEGSRLTVL.

The chain's CDR3 is CASSPVAGVVDTQYF. The CDR3 DNA is TGTGCCAGCAGCCCTGTAGCTGGGGTCGTAGATACGCAGTATTTT. The chain carries TRBV3-1 and TRBJ2-3; the D is unclear. The CDR3 has 15 amino acids. CDR1 and CDR2 from the germline V gene are LGHDT and YNNKEL (reference sequence). Between the trimmed V and J ends, which lost 4 bases and 5 bases, there was a span of 16 bases.